This is a list of T cell receptor beta chains from one sample in a study of blood T cells in healthy people across ages. MiXCR, applied by TCRdb to the 5' RACE reads, yields one record per CDR3 protein. The sample contains around 520,000 distinct CDR3 sequences, 27% of which appear only once. These records were also assigned to another study, of T cells of mothers and their children.

Sequenced sample: blood. The source is a boy under 10 years old in good health. CDR3s leave out the opening cysteine and the closing phenylalanine or tryptophan. The order of the fields is V gene, J gene, CDR3 protein.

TRBV10-3,TRBJ1-5,AISESVTGTQPQH
TRBV20-1,TRBJ1-2,SARPVDGDYT
TRBV7-2,TRBJ2-6,ASTRDRASGANVLT
TRBV9,TRBJ1-1,ASSDPEGARTEAF
TRBV5-1,TRBJ2-3,ASGKEGARDTQY
TRBV7-9,TRBJ1-2,ASVGSLANYGYT
TRBV4-3,-,ASSQRQDRAFNEQF
TRBV20-1,TRBJ1-1,SARQPGTEFTEAF
TRBV5-1,TRBJ2-7,ASSLGRAVWEQY
TRBV29-1,-,SVGPGLTSEQY
TRBV12-3/TRBV12-4,TRBJ2-1,ASSSGLAPNEQF
TRBV2,TRBJ1-1,ASSPDRGTAF
TRBV29-1,TRBJ2-5,SVGVGEAQY
TRBV2,TRBJ1-1,ASRSRATNTEAF
TRBV20-1,TRBJ1-5,SARGTGDQPQH
TRBV7-2,TRBJ2-5,ASLAQRSQETQY
TRBV12-3/TRBV12-4,TRBJ2-3,ASRGSTDTQY
TRBV6-5,TRBJ1-2,ASSYSGQGRDNGYT
TRBV5-1,TRBJ2-2,ASSLEGGWTGELF
TRBV12-5,TRBJ2-1,ASGPSSYNEQF
TRBV20-1,TRBJ2-2,SARDRGYSGELF
TRBV7-9,TRBJ2-7,ASSFVGGEQY
TRBV11-1,TRBJ2-2,ASSEDLRGTGELF
TRBV12-3/TRBV12-4,-,ASFDRGRAKTAQETQY
TRBV7-2,TRBJ2-5,ASSLARPEETQY
TRBV5-6,TRBJ1-4,ASSLLMEKLF
TRBV12-3/TRBV12-4,TRBJ2-1,ASSSGLAGSGRF
TRBV7-2,TRBJ1-2,ASTGVGYGYT
TRBV30,TRBJ1-4,AWSYQGREKLF
TRBV7-2,TRBJ1-1,ASSLERGTEAF
TRBV12-3/TRBV12-4,TRBJ1-5,ASSPGGAQH
TRBV6-2/TRBV6-3,TRBJ2-4,ASSYSIYRDSKNIQY
TRBV5-1,TRBJ2-7,ASSFFDSYEQY
TRBV7-2,TRBJ2-2,ASSVQGARPTGGPF
TRBV5-4,TRBJ2-7,ASRPSGMGEQY
TRBV20-1,TRBJ1-1,SAPRGRYPGGEAF
TRBV19,-,ASRGTAAKQF
TRBV9,TRBJ2-1,ASSVGTVYNEQF
TRBV7-6,TRBJ2-1,ASSARLESSYNEQF
TRBV7-8,TRBJ2-5,ASSFSTGGETQY
TRBV6-5,TRBJ2-3,ASSYAHIGDTQY
TRBV7-2,TRBJ1-4,ASSFFGEKLF
TRBV7-2,TRBJ2-7,ASSTTSDYYEQY
TRBV7-6,TRBJ1-1,ASSLDKNTEAS
TRBV30,TRBJ2-4,AWRGQPKNIQY
TRBV6-6,-,ASTYRGSSYEQY
TRBV5-5,TRBJ2-5,ASSIAGVPQETQY
TRBV30,TRBJ2-5,AWAYEETQY
TRBV5-1,TRBJ2-3,ARKADRSTDTQY
TRBV2,TRBJ2-5,ASSWDRKTQY